Below, one T cell receptor (beta chain) is given with its context. TCRdb keeps only in-frame clones here, not all; method: immunoSEQ multiplex PCR. The sample holds about 170,000 clones; roughly nine tenths are singletons and the top ten take around 1%. Analyses pooled second doses at about 4 or about 12 weeks. The source of the sample is a study of T cell responses to AZD1222 COVID-19 vaccine. This CDR3 is built from 15 residues. Germline V gives CDR1 SGHTA, CDR2 FQGNSA. V lost 1 base and J lost 5, with 11 bases in between. Sequencing was performed on peripheral blood, taken 28 days after the second AZD1222 dose. This clonotype was obtained from an adult who received the AZD1222 COVID-19 vaccine. The V and J genes are TRBV7-2 and TRBJ2-2; the D gene could be TRBD1 or TRBD2 (7 bases each). CDR3 DNA sequence: TGTGCCAGCAGCTTAGACCAGGGGGGGACCGGGGAGCTGTTTTTT. This encodes CASSLDQGGTGELFF.